A single sample gave rise to the 11 T cell receptor beta chains below, sequenced in a study of T cells after yellow fever vaccination. Each CDR3 protein gets one entry after TCRdb re-called the 5' RACE reads with MiXCR. This repertoire shows about 50,000 distinct CDR3 sequences, 7.4% found once; its top ten account for less than 35%. The sequencing used CD8+ T cells sorted from PBMCs, collected roughly 14 days after the first yellow fever vaccination. These receptors came from a young man who received the YFV17D yellow fever vaccine.

The sample holds many counts of this clonotype. The chain recombines TRBV20-1 with TRBJ1-1; D not resolved. CDR1 and CDR2 from the germline V gene are DFQATT and SNEGSKA (reference sequence). Trimming took off 4 bases at V and 7 bases at J, with 13 bases between the two ends. The CDR3 has 12 amino acids. CDR3 sequence (DNA): TGCAGTGCTATAAGAGATCCGGGTGAAGCTTTCTTT. It is translated as CSAIRDPGEAFF.

In its sample, this clonotype was seen many times. The chain carries TRBV12-3 or TRBV12-4 and TRBJ2-1; D unresolved. The V gene lost 4 bases and the J gene lost 0 bases, with 10 bases spanning the gap. The CDR3 spans 15 residues. The CDR3 region has the DNA TGTGCCAGCAGTTGGTGGGGTAGCTCCTACAATGAGCAGTTCTTC. Its translation is CASSWWGSSYNEQFF.

This clonotype was recorded many times. This rearrangement joins TRBV19 to TRBJ2-7, with D unresolved. Trimming left V 2 bases short and J 3 bases short, with 8 bases between. Per the germline V gene, CDR1 is LNHDA and CDR2 is SQIVND (reference sequence). This CDR3 is 13 amino acids long. Written as DNA, the CDR3 is TGTGCCAGTAGTATATCCTGGGGCTACGAGCAGTACGTC. Translating it yields CASSISWGYEQYV.

As regards this clonotype: A clone one base away is much larger, so this may be a read error. The chain is built from TRBV6-5 and TRBJ2-7, with 7 bases aligning to TRBD1. V shed 6 bases, J shed 13 bases, and the junction held 9 bases outside the gene matches. This CDR3 spans 11 amino acids. CDR1 and CDR2 from the germline V gene are MNHEY and SVGAGI. The CDR3 DNA follows: TGTGCCAGCAGACCAGGGGGTCCTCAATACTTC. As protein: CASRPGGPQYF.

In this sample, this clonotype turned up many times. For the CDR3, the DNA is TGTGCCAGCAGTTTTGGAAACTTCCTTGAAGCTTTCTTT. As protein: CASSFGNFLEAFF. The gene calls are TRBV12-3 or TRBV12-4 and TRBJ1-1; no firm D call. V was trimmed by 3 bases and J by 7 bases, leaving 12 bases between them. The CDR3 contains 13 residues.

Judged by abundance, this clonotype is medium-sized. This chain uses TRBV12-3 or TRBV12-4 with TRBJ2-1; the D gene is possibly TRBD2 (6 bases). The CDR3 extends over 16 amino acids. The V gene lost 4 bases and the J gene lost 0 bases, with 13 bases spanning the gap. In nucleotides, the CDR3 is TGTGCCAGCAGTTCTCCGGGGGTGAGCTCCTACAATGAGCAGTTCTTC. As protein: CASSSPGVSSYNEQFF.

This clonotype was detected ten times or more. V is TRBV12-3 or TRBV12-4 and J is TRBJ2-3, with unresolved D. The CDR3 runs 14 residues. V dropped 0 bases and J dropped 6 bases, with 10 bases sitting between them. The CDR3 spells CASSLAAATDTQYF. The CDR3 region has the DNA TGTGCCAGCAGTTTAGCGGCAGCAACCGATACGCAGTATTTT.

This clonotype was counted many times. The chain carries TRBV7-3 and TRBJ2-1, with 12 bases fitting TRBD2. Germline V lookup: CDR1 SGHTA, CDR2 FQGTGA. CDR3 length equals 17 residues. After removal of 4 bases from V and 2 bases from J, the junction contained 6 bases not matched to a gene. The CDR3 loop is CASSSGLAGNPYNEQFF. DNA of the CDR3: TGTGCCAGCAGCTCCGGACTAGCGGGGAATCCCTACAATGAGCAGTTCTTC.

In this sample, this clonotype turned up many times. This chain connects TRBV27 to TRBJ1-1; D uncertain. The CDR3 length is 13 residues. Trimming shortened V by 4 bases and J by 2 bases, and 8 bases separated the two germline ends. The germline V gene has CDR1 MNHEY and CDR2 SMNVEV (reference sequence). Written as DNA, the CDR3 is TGTGCCAGCAGTTATATGGGAAACACTGAAGCTTTCTTT. This codes for CASSYMGNTEAFF.

CDR3 DNA: TGTGCCAGTGGGGCGGGGACCTACGAGCAGTACTTC. Translation: CASGAGTYEQYF. This chain uses TRBV7-2 with TRBJ2-7; TRBD2 might be the D (6 bases). The CDR3 is 12 residues long. CDR1 is SGHTA and CDR2 is FQGNSA in the germline V gene. V was trimmed by 9 bases and J by 2 bases, leaving 11 bases between them.

This clonotype was seen many times. V gene TRBV29-1 combines with J gene TRBJ2-1; D is ambiguous. Germline V lookup: CDR1 SQVTM, CDR2 ANQGSEA. CDR3 size: 14 residues. Deletions cut 1 base from V and 0 bases from J, with 7 bases between. CDR3 bases: TGCAGCGTTGAAGGGGCAAACTCCTACAATGAGCAGTTCTTC. It codes for CSVEGANSYNEQFF.